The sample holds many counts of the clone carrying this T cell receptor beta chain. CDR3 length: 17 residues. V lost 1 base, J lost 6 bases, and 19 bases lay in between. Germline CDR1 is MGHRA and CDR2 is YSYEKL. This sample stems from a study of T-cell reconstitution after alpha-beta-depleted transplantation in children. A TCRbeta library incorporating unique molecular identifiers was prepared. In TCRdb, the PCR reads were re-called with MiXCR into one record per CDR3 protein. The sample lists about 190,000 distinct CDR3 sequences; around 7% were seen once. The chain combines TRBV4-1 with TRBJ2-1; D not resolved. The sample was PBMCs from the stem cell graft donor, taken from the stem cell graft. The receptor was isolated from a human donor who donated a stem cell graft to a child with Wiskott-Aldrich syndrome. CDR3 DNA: TGCGCCAGCAGCCAAGGGTCTGGACGACATATCTCCAATGAGCAGTTCTTC. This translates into CASSQGSGRHISNEQFF.